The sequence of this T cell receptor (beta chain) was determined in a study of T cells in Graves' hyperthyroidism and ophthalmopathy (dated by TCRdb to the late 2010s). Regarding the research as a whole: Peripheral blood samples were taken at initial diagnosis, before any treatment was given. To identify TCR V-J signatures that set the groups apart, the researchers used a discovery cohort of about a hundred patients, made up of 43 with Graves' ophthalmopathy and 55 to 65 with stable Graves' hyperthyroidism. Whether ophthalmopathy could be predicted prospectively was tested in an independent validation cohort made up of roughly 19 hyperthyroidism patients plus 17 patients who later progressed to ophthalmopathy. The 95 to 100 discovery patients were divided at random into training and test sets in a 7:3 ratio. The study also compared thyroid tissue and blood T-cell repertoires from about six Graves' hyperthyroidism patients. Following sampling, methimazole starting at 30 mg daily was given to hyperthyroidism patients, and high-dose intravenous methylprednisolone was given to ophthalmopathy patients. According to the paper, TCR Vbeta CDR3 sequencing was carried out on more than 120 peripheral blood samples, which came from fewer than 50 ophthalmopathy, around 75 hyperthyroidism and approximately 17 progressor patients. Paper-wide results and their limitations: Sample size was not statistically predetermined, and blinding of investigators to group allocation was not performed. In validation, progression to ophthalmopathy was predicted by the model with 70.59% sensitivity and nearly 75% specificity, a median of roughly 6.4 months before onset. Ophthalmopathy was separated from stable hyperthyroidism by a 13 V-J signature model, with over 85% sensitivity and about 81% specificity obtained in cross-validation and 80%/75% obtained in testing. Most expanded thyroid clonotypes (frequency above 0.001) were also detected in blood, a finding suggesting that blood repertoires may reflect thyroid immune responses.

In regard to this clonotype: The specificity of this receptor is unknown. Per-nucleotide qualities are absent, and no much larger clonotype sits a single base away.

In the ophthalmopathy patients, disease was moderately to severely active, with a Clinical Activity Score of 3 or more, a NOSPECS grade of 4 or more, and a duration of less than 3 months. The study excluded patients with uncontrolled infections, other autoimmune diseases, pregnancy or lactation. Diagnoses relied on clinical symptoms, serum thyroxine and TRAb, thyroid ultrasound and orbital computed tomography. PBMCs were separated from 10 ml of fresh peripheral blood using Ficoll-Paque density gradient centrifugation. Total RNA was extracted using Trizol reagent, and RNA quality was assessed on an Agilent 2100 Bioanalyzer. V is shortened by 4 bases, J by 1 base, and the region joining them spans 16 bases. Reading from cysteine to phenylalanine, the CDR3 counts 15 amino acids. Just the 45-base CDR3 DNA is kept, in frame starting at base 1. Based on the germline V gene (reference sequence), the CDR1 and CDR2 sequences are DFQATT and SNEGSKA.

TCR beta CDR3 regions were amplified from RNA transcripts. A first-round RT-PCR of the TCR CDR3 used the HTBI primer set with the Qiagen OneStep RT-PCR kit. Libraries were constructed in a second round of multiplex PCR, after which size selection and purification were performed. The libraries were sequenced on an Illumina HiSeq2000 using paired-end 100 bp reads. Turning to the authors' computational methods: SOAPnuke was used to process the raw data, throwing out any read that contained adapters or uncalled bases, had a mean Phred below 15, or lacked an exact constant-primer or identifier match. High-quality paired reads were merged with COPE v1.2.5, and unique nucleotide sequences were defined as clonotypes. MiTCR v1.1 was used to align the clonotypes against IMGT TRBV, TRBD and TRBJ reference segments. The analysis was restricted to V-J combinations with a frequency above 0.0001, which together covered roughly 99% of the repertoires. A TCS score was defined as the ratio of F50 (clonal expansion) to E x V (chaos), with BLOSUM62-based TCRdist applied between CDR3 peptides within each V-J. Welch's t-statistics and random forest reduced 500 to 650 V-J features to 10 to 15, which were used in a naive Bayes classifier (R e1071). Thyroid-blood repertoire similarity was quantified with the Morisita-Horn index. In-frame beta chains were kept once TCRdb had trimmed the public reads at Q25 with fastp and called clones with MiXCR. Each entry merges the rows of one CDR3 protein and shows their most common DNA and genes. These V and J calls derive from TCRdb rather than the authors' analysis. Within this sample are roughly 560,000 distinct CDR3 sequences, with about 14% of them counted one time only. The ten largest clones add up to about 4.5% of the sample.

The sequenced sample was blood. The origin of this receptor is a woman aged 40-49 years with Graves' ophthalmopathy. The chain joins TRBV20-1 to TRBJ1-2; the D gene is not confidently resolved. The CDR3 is CSAKPGLAFNYGYTF. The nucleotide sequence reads TGCAGTGCTAAACCCGGGTTAGCTTTTAACTATGGCTACACCTTC.